This TCR beta chain was sequenced for a study of OX40 agonist ivuxolimab in advanced cancers. Study information: Dose-escalation patients suffered from hepatocellular carcinoma, melanoma, renal cell or head and neck cancer.

Here immunoSEQ multiplex PCR was the method, and the copy in TCRdb shows in-frame clones only, minus some. Seen here are about 32,000 clones, 75% to 85% observed once, and the top ten hold 15% to 20%. Germline V gene sequence: CDR1 SGHTA, CDR2 FQGNSA. The CDR3 spans 14 residues. V lost 5 bases, J lost 9 bases, and 9 bases stayed unmatched. This clone showed up just a few times. The sequencing here drew on CD4+ or CD8+ T cells sorted from blood, taken in a trial of the OX40 agonist ivuxolimab. This TCR derives from an adult with an advanced solid tumor such as melanoma, head and neck, liver or kidney cancer. The chain has TRBV7-2 and TRBJ2-1, with TRBD2 matching 8 bases. The CDR3 sequence: CASSPSGGIGEQFF. The CDR3 DNA follows: TGTGCCAGCAGCCCAAGCGGGGGAATAGGTGAGCAGTTCTTC.